The 21 T cell receptor beta chains reported below all come from one sample, sequenced in a study of blood T cell repertoires in COVID-19. Using immunoSEQ multiplex PCR, the repertoire was profiled, and TCRdb retains in-frame clones only, with some absent. Of a few hundred thousand clones listed, 85% were seen once; the top ten hold 3.5% to 4%. Specimen: peripheral blood. These receptors were collected from a woman aged 18-29 years with acute or convalescent COVID-19.

The genes are TRBV6-5 and TRBJ2-7, with no clear D. V lost 2 bases and J 3 bases, leaving 14 bases between the germline ends. The CDR3 is 15 amino acids. The germline V gene encodes CDR1 MNHEY and CDR2 SVGAGI. DNA of the CDR3: TGTGCCAGCAGTTACAGCGCCCGCCTGGACTACGAGCAGTACTTC. Translated, it gives CASSYSARLDYEQYF.

J is TRBJ2-2 and V is TRBV7-9; no definite D call. V lost 1 base, J lost 4 bases, and 7 bases lay in between. Germline values: CDR1 SEHNR, CDR2 FQNEAQ (reference sequence). This CDR3 is built from 14 residues. The CDR3 is CASSLVYPTGELFF. The DNA for the CDR3 is TGTGCCAGCAGCTTAGTGTATCCCACCGGGGAGCTGTTTTTT.

This rearrangement joins TRBV28 to TRBJ1-6; 8 positions agree with TRBD1. This CDR3 is 16 amino acids long. Germline assignment: CDR1 MDHEN and CDR2 SYDVKM. V lost 2 bases and J lost 10; bases outside the gene matches: 10. The CDR3 loop reads CASSLGQGALESPLHF. CDR3 coding DNA: TGTGCCAGCAGTTTAGGGCAGGGGGCTTTAGAGTCACCCCTCCACTTT.

This clone was observed once. One end of the junction does not line up with germline, which may come from a read error. V is TRBV29-1 and J is TRBJ1-1; maybe TRBD1 (6 bases). Germline loops: CDR1 SQVTM, CDR2 ANQGSEA. CDR3 length: 17 residues. CDR3 nucleotide sequence: TGCAGCGCTGAACTGACAGGTTTAGGAAGGGGGAACACTGAAGCTTTCTTT. Translated: CSAELTGLGRGNTEAFF.

This clone was recorded once. The genes are TRBV29-1 and TRBJ1-1, with 8 bases fitting TRBD1. CDR1 and CDR2 from the germline V gene are SQVTM and ANQGSEA. CDR3 size: 14 residues. V lost 8 bases to trimming and J lost 3 bases; unmatched junction nucleotides: 11. The CDR3 protein is CSLQGATSDTEAFF. Written as DNA, the CDR3 is TGCAGCCTTCAGGGGGCTACGTCGGACACTGAAGCTTTCTTT.

The CDR3 here is CASSLTSTDTQYF. The CDR3, as DNA: TGTGCCAGCAGTTTAACTAGCACAGATACGCAGTATTTT. The genes are TRBV28 and TRBJ2-3; D is unclear. CDR1 MDHEN and CDR2 SYDVKM come from the germline V gene. The CDR3 has 13 residues. V was trimmed by 2 bases and J by 0 bases, leaving 3 bases between them.

The chain couples TRBV7-8 to TRBJ1-1, with D unresolved. The CDR3 consists of 14 residues. Per the germline V gene, CDR1 is SGHVS and CDR2 is FQNEAQ. Trimming left V 0 bases short and J 4 bases short, with 9 bases between. The DNA for the CDR3 is TGTGCCAGCAGCTTAGCCCTTGGCCCCACTGAAGCTTTCTTT. This translates into CASSLALGPTEAFF.

The chain carries TRBV12-5 and TRBJ2-1; a weak D match, TRBD2 (5 bases). The CDR3 is 14 amino acids. Trimming cost V 6 bases and J 4 bases, with 13 bases left between them. Germline V gives CDR1 LGHNT, CDR2 FRNRAP. This CDR3 reads CASGPLGIYNEQFF. For the CDR3, the DNA is TGTGCTAGTGGGCCCCTCGGGATTTACAATGAGCAGTTCTTC.

The chain carries TRBV6-5 and TRBJ1-4; no definite D call. The V end was cut by 2 bases, the J end by 1 base, with 11 bases between. The CDR3 totals 16 residues. CDR1 MNHEY and CDR2 SVGAGI come from the germline V gene. The CDR3 coding sequence is TGTGCCAGCAGTTACCCCCGGGTTGGAACTAATGAAAAACTGTTTTTT. It translates to CASSYPRVGTNEKLFF.

This chain uses TRBV2 with TRBJ2-1; 11 nucleotides align to TRBD2. Germline loops: CDR1 SNHLY, CDR2 FYNNEI. CDR3 length: 16 residues. The ends lost 5 bases at V and 5 bases at J; junction bases unmatched: 8. In DNA form, the CDR3 reads TGTGCCAGCAGTTATGGGACTAGCGGACTAAACAATGAGCAGTTCTTC. Translation gives CASSYGTSGLNNEQFF.

The genes are TRBV28 and TRBJ2-3; 7 bases are shared with TRBD2. The V and J ends lost 2 bases and 4 bases, in that order; junction bases with no gene match: 3. Germline CDR1 reads MDHEN; CDR2 reads SYDVKM. The CDR3 contains 14 residues. In DNA, the CDR3 is TGTGCCAGCAGTTTAGAGCGGGGCTCAGATACGCAGTATTTT. It yields the protein CASSLERGSDTQYF.

The chain couples TRBV27 to TRBJ2-1, with a possible D match to TRBD1 (5 bases). Trimming pared 6 bases from V and 5 bases from J, leaving 20 bases between. This CDR3 spans 16 amino acids. Germline values: CDR1 MNHEY, CDR2 SMNVEV (reference sequence). The CDR3 reads CASRQVARVTNNEQFF. The CDR3 DNA follows: TGTGCCAGCAGACAAGTCGCCAGGGTTACCAACAATGAGCAGTTCTTC.

The rearrangement links TRBV6-5 to TRBJ1-6; a weak D match, TRBD1 (6 bases). The V gene's germline CDR1 is MNHEY and CDR2 SVGAGI. The CDR3 consists of 16 residues. The ends were cut back, 0 bases at V and 8 bases at J, with 14 bases in the middle. CDR3 bases: TGTGCCAGCAGTTACTCTGCCTCAGGGGTGGATTCACCCCTCCACTTT. It is translated as CASSYSASGVDSPLHF.

The chain uses TRBV3-1 (or the pseudogene TRBV3-2) and TRBJ1-3; D not resolved. In germline, CDR1 is LGHDT, CDR2 YNNKEL (reference sequence). The ends were cut back, 1 base at V and 4 bases at J, with 8 bases in the middle. This CDR3 contains 14 residues. The CDR3 sequence: CASSQAARGNTIYF. The CDR3 DNA reads TGTGCCAGCAGCCAAGCGGCTAGGGGAAACACCATATATTTT.

V usage is TRBV2 and J usage is TRBJ1-6; the D is unclear. Trimming took off 4 bases at V and 6 bases at J, with 10 bases between the two ends. Germline V gene lookup returns CDR1 SNHLY and CDR2 FYNNEI. This CDR3 is 14 amino acids long. Here the CDR3 DNA reads TGTGCCAGCAGTGTACAGCTCCTTAATTCACCCCTCCACTTT. The encoded protein is CASSVQLLNSPLHF.

In nucleotides, the CDR3 is TGTGCCAGCAGCGTAGAAGGACAGTCAAATGAAAAACTGTTTTTT. It yields the protein CASSVEGQSNEKLFF. The chain combines TRBV9 with TRBJ1-4; tentatively, D is TRBD1 (6 bases). The CDR3 is 15 amino acids. Germline CDR1 reads SGDLS; CDR2 reads YYNGEE. V was pared by 0 bases and J by 5 bases, with 11 bases between.

The chain links TRBV7-9 to TRBJ1-1; no definite D call. From germline, CDR1 is SEHNR and CDR2 FQNEAQ (reference sequence). Trimming took off 2 bases at V and 2 bases at J, with 9 bases between the two ends. The CDR3 contains 14 residues. CDR3: CASSLYPVNTEAFF. The CDR3 bases are TGTGCCAGCAGCTTATATCCGGTCAACACTGAAGCTTTCTTT.

The chain carries TRBV5-6 and TRBJ2-5, with D hard to call. Germline CDR1 reads SGHDT; CDR2 reads YYEEEE. The CDR3 covers 14 residues. V was trimmed by 0 bases and J by 1 base, leaving 7 bases between them. The CDR3 loop is CASSLGQAQETQYF. The CDR3 DNA follows: TGTGCCAGCAGCTTGGGTCAGGCCCAAGAGACCCAGTACTTC. Supplemented by reference TRBV5-6 and TRBJ2-5, the full variable domain reads DAGVTQSPTHLIKTRGQQVTLRCSPKSGHDTVSWYQQALGQGPQFIFQYYEEEERQRGNFPDRFSGHQFPNYSSELNVNALLLGDSALYLCASSLGQAQETQYFGPGTRLLVL.

The genes are TRBV7-3 and TRBJ2-1, with D perhaps matching TRBD1 (6 bases). V gave up 1 base and J gave up 6 bases, with 16 bases separating them. The CDR3 runs 16 residues. Germline values: CDR1 SGHTA, CDR2 FQGTGA. In nucleotides, the CDR3 is TGTGCCAGCAGCTTAATTTCGACAGGATCTTTCAATGAGCAGTTCTTC. Its translation is CASSLISTGSFNEQFF.

This chain connects TRBV19 to TRBJ1-5, with a tentative D call TRBD1 (6 bases). The V end lost 4 bases, the J end lost 5 bases, and 15 bases lay between the germline ends. CDR3 length equals 15 residues. Germline assignment: CDR1 LNHDA and CDR2 SQIVND (reference sequence). Here the CDR3 DNA reads TGTGCCAGTAGTAAAGGGGGACGGATGGATCAGCCCCAGCATTTT. Translation gives CASSKGGRMDQPQHF. The full variable domain, in which reference TRBV19 and TRBJ1-5 provide the parts outside the CDR3, is DGGITQSPKYLFRKEGQNVTLSCEQNLNHDAMYWYRQDPGQGLRLIYYSQIVNDFQKGDIAEGYSVSREKKESFPLTVTSAQKNPTAFYLCASSKGGRMDQPQHFGDGTRLSIL.

The chain employs TRBV9 and TRBJ1-5; 10 nucleotides align to TRBD1. V shed 3 bases and J 3 bases; nucleotides not matched to a gene: 6. CDR1 and CDR2 (germline): SGDLS, YYNGEE. This CDR3 contains 16 residues. The CDR3: CASSEGQGPDNQPQHF. The DNA of the CDR3 is TGTGCCAGCAGCGAGGGACAGGGGCCCGACAATCAGCCCCAGCATTTT.